The rows below give T cell receptor beta chains drawn from one sample of a study of T-cell reconstitution after alpha-beta-depleted transplantation in children. TCRdb passed the PCR reads through MiXCR, listing each CDR3 protein once. The sample records some 840,000 distinct CDR3 sequences, approximately 15% being singletons. Sample: PBMCs, mostly from graft donor cells, taken 360 days after TCRalphabeta/CD19-depleted stem cell transplant. The receptors shown here come from a male patient aged 10 to 17 who had a stem cell transplant for acute lymphoblastic leukemia, so the T cells may come from the graft donor. Each CDR3 is given with its conserved first and last residue.

v_gene	j_gene	CDR3aa
TRBV5-1	TRBJ2-5	CASSETETQYF
TRBV5-1	TRBJ2-3	CASSLSTSVTDTQYF
TRBV28	TRBJ2-7	CASSLLAGGGSEQYF
TRBV7-2	TRBJ2-6	CASSLGQPPSGANVLTF
TRBV12-3/TRBV12-4	TRBJ2-5	CASSPPGASETQYF
TRBV9	TRBJ2-7	CASSVAGSPHEQYF
TRBV7-3	TRBJ2-1	CASSLSALDNEQFF
TRBV10-2	TRBJ2-5	CASRIVETQYF
TRBV5-5	TRBJ2-1	CASSLRTIGNEQFF
TRBV20-1	TRBJ2-2	CSARRGAPGELFF
TRBV29-1	TRBJ2-2	CSVPGQGESTGELFF
TRBV12-3/TRBV12-4	TRBJ2-7	CASSLEGLAATYEQYF
TRBV29-1	TRBJ2-7	CSVESGLAGYEQYF
TRBV7-6	TRBJ2-3	CASSFRLAGGSDTQYF
TRBV7-3	TRBJ1-1	CASSLLTLNTEAFF
TRBV7-3	TRBJ2-7	CASSQDGNSYEQYF
TRBV20-1	TRBJ2-1	CSAKAGSSYNEQFF
TRBV5-1	TRBJ2-3	CASSLEFGGTDTQYF
TRBV12-5	TRBJ2-2	CASGARDRGRTGELFF
TRBV7-2	TRBJ2-3	CASSLALRRRTDTQYF
TRBV7-3	TRBJ2-5	CASSPDESQETQYF
TRBV27	TRBJ2-5	CASSTLDQETQYF
TRBV7-9	TRBJ2-2	CASSPRANTGELFF
TRBV12-3/TRBV12-4	TRBJ1-3	CASSFHPSGNTIYF
TRBV6-2/TRBV6-3	TRBJ2-2	CASRSPGLVTGELFF
TRBV6-5	TRBJ2-2	CASSYPGGRGPNTGELFF
TRBV7-9	TRBJ2-3	CASSLWTGVPTDTQYF